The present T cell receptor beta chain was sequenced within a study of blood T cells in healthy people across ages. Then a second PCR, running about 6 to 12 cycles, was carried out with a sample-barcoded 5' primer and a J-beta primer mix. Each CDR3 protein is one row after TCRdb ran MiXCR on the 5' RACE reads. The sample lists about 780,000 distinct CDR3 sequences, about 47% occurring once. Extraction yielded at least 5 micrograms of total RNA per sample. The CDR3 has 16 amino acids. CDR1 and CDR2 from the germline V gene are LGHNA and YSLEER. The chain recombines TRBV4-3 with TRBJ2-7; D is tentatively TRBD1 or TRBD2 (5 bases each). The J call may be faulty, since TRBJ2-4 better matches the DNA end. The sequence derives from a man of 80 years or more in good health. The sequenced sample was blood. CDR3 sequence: CASSPGRGESGNIQYF. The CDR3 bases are TGCGCCAGCAGCCCCGGCCGAGGGGAATCGGGAAACATTCAGTACTTC.